Given below is one TCR beta chain in context. Per germline, CDR1 SEHNR and CDR2 FQNEAQ (reference sequence). V lost 1 base and J lost 5; bases outside the gene matches: 8. The CDR3 spans 16 residues. TCRdb's copy holds only in-frame clones and misses some; the assay was immunoSEQ multiplex PCR. Of about 2,500,000 clones in the sample, roughly 92% were seen once. This specimen comes from a study of shared clonotypes between healthy human individuals. The V and J genes are TRBV7-9 and TRBJ1-5; 7 bases are shared with TRBD1. The TCR originated in a young man in good health. Sequencing input: naive CD4+ T cells sorted from blood. Subset denoted: CD45RA+ positively selected. CDR3 nucleotides: TGTGCCAGCAGCTTAGGACTAGGGGGCTTCGATCAGCCCCAGCATTTT. This sequence encodes CASSLGLGGFDQPQHF.